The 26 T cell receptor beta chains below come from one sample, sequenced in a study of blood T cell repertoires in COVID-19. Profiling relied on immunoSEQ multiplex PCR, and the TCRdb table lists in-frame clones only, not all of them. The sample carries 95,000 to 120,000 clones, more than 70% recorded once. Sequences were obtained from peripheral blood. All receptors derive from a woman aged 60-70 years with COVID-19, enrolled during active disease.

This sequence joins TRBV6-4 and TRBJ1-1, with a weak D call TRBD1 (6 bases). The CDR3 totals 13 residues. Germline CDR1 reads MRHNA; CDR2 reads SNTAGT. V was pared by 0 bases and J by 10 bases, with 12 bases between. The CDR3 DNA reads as TGTGCCAGCAGTGACTCGGCCGGGACAAGAGCTTTCTTT. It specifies CASSDSAGTRAFF.

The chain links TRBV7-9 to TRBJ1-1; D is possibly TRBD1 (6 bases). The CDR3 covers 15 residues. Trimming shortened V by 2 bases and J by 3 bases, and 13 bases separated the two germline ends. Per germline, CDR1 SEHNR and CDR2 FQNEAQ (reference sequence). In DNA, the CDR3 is TGTGCCAGCAGCTTAATCAGGGGTTGGGACACTGAAGCTTTCTTT. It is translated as CASSLIRGWDTEAFF.

The DNA of the CDR3 is TGTGCCATCAGTGACTCGGGACTATCGAGGTCCTACGAGCAGTACTTC. This gives the protein CAISDSGLSRSYEQYF. The chain joins TRBV10-3 to TRBJ2-7, with 7 bases identical to TRBD2. CDR1 and CDR2 (germline): ENHRY, SYGVKD. J was trimmed by 1 base and V by 3 bases; bases with no gene match: 9. CDR3 length equals 16 residues.

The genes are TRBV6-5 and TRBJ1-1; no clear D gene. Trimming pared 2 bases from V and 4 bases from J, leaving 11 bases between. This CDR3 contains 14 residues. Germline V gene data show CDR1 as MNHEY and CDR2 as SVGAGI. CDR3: CASSYKLSGTEAFF. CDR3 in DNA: TGTGCCAGCAGTTACAAGCTATCTGGCACTGAAGCTTTCTTT.

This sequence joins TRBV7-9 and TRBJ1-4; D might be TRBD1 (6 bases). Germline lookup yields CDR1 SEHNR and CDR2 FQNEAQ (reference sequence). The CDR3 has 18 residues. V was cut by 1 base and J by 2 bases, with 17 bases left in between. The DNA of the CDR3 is TGTGCCAGCAGCTTAGTAGTGCAGGGGCTTTTGACTAATGAAAAACTGTTTTTT. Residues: CASSLVVQGLLTNEKLFF.

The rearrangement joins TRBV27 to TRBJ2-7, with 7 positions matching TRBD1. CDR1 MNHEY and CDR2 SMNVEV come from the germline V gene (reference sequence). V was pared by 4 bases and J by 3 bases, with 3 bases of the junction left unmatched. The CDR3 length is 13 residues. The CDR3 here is CASSSRDSYEQYF. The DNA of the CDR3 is TGTGCCAGCAGTTCTCGGGACAGCTACGAGCAGTACTTC.

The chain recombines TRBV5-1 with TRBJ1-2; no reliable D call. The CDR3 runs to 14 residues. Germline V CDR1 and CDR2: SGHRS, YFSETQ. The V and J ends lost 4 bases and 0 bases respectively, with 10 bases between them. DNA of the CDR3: TGCGCCAGCAGCCCGAGAGTGACTAACTATGGCTACACCTTC. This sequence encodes CASSPRVTNYGYTF. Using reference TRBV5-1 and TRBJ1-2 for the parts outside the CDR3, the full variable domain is KAGVTQTPRYLIKTRGQQVTLSCSPISGHRSVSWYQQTPGQGLQFLFEYFSETQRNKGNFPGRFSGRQFSNSRSEMNVSTLELGDSALYLCASSPRVTNYGYTFGSGTRLTVV.

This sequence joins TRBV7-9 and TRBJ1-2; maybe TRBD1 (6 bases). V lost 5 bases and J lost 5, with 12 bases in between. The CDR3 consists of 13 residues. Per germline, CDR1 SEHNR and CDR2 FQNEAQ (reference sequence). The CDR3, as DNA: TGTGCCAGCAGCCCCCAGGGGCAATATGGCTACACCTTC. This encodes CASSPQGQYGYTF.

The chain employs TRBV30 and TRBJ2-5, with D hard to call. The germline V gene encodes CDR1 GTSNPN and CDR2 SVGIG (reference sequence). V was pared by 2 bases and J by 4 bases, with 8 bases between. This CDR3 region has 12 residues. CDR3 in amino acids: CAWSPGGETQYF. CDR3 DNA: TGTGCCTGGAGTCCCGGTGGAGAGACCCAGTACTTC.

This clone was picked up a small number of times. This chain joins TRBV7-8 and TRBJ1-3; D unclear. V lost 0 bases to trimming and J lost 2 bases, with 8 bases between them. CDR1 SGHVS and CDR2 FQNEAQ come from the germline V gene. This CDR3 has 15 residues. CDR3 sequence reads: CASSLAGRAGNTIYF. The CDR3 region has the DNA TGTGCCAGCAGCTTAGCTGGGAGGGCTGGAAACACCATATATTTT.

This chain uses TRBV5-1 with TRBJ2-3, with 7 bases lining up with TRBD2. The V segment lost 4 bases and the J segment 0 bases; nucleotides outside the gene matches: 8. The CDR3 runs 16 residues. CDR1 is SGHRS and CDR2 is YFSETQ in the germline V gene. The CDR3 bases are TGCGCCAGCAGCCCGCCGACTAGCACTAGCACAGATACGCAGTATTTT. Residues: CASSPPTSTSTDTQYF.

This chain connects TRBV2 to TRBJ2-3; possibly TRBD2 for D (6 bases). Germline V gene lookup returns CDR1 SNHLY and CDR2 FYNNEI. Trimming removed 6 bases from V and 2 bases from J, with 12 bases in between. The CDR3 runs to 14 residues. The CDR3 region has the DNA TGTGCCAGCAGAATTCCGGGGGACACAGATACGCAGTATTTT. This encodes CASRIPGDTDTQYF.

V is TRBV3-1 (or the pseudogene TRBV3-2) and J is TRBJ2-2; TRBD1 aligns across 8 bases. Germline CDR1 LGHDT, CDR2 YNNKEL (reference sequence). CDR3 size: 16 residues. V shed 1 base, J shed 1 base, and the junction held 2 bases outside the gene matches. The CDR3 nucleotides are TGTGCCAGCAGCCAAGTCGGGACAGGGAACACCGGGGAGCTGTTTTTT. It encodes CASSQVGTGNTGELFF.

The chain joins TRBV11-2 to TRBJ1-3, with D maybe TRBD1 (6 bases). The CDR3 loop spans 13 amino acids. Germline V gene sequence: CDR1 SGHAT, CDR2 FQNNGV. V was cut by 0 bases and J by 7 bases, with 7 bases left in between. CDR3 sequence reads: CASSLERGNTIYF. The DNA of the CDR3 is TGTGCCAGCAGCTTAGAAAGGGGGAACACCATATATTTT.

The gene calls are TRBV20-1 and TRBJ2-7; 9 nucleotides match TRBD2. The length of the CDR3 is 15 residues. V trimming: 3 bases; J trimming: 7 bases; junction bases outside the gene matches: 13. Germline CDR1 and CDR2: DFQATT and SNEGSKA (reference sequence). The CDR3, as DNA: TGCAGTGCTAGTCTTGCGGGGGGGCTAGGGGTGGAGCAGTACTTC. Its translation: CSASLAGGLGVEQYF.

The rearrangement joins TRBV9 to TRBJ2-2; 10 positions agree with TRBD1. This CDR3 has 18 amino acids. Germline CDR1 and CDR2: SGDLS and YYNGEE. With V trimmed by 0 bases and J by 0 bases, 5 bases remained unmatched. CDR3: CASSVEGQGWANTGELFF. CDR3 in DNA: TGTGCCAGCAGCGTAGAGGGACAGGGGTGGGCGAACACCGGGGAGCTGTTTTTT. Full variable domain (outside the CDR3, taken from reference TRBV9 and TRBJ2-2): DSGVTQTPKHLITATGQRVTLRCSPRSGDLSVYWYQQSLDQGLQFLIQYYNGEERAKGNILERFSAQQFPDLHSELNLSSLELGDSALYFCASSVEGQGWANTGELFFGEGSRLTVL.

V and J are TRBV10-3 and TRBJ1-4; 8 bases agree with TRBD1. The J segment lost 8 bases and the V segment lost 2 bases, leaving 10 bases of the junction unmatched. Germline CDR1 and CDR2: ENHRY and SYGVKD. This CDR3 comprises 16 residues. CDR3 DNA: TGTGCCATCAGTGAGCCTGGGACAGGAGGCCGGGAAAAACTGTTTTTT. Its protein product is CAISEPGTGGREKLFF.

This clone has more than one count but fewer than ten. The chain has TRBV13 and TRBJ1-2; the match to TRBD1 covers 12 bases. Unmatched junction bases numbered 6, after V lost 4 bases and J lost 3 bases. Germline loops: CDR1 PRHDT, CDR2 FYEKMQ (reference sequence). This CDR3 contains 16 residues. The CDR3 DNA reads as TGTGCCAGCAGCTCGGGACAGGGGGCAGAGGACTATGGCTACACCTTC. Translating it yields CASSSGQGAEDYGYTF.

Written as DNA, the CDR3 is TGTGCCAGTAGCGGGGGCCCTACATGGGACGAGCAGTACTTC. It specifies CASSGGPTWDEQYF. V gene TRBV27 combines with J gene TRBJ2-7; 9 bases map to TRBD2. Germline lookup yields CDR1 MNHEY and CDR2 SMNVEV (reference sequence). This CDR3 has 14 amino acids. The trim removed 9 bases at V and 5 bases at J, leaving 11 bases unmatched.

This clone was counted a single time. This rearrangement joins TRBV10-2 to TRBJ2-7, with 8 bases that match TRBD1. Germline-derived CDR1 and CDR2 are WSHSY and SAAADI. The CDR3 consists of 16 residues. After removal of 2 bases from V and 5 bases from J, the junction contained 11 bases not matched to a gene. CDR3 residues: CASSEPGQGKEHEQYF. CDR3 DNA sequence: TGCGCCAGCAGTGAGCCTGGACAGGGAAAAGAGCACGAGCAGTACTTC.

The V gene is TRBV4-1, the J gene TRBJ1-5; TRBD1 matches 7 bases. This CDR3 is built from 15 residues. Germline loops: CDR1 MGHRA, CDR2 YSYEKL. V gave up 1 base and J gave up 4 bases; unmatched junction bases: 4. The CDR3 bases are TGCGCCAGCAGCCAAGGGCAGGGGGTTAATCAGCCCCAGCATTTT. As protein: CASSQGQGVNQPQHF.

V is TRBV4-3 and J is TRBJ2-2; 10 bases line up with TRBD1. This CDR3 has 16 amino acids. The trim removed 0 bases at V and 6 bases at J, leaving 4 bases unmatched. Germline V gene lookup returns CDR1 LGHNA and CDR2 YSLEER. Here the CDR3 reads CASSQETGGKAGELFF. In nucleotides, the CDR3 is TGCGCCAGCAGCCAAGAGACAGGGGGCAAGGCCGGGGAGCTGTTTTTT.

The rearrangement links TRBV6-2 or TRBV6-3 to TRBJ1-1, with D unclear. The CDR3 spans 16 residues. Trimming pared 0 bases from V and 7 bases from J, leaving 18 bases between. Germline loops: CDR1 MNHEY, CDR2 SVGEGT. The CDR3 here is CASSYSWQSPAGEAFF. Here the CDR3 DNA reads TGTGCCAGCAGTTACTCTTGGCAATCCCCCGCGGGTGAAGCTTTCTTT.

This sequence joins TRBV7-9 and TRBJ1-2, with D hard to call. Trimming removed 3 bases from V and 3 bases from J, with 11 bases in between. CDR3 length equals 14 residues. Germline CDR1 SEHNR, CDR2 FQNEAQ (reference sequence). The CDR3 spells CASSLTRQDYGYTF. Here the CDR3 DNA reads TGTGCCAGCAGCTTGACACGGCAAGACTATGGCTACACCTTC.

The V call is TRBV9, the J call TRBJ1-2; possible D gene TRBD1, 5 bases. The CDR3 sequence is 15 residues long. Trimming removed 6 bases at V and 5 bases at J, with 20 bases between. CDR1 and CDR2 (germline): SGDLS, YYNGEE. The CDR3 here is CASTAVGPRYYGYTF. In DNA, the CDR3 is TGTGCCAGCACCGCGGTGGGGCCCCGTTATTATGGCTACACCTTC.

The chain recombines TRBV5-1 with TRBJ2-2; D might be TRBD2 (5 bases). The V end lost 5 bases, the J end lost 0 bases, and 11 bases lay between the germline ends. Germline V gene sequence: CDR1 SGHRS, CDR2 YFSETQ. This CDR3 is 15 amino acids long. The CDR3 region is CASRVGLPNTGELFF. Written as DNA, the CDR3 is TGCGCCAGCAGGGTCGGACTTCCGAACACCGGGGAGCTGTTTTTT. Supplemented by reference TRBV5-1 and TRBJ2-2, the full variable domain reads KAGVTQTPRYLIKTRGQQVTLSCSPISGHRSVSWYQQTPGQGLQFLFEYFSETQRNKGNFPGRFSGRQFSNSRSEMNVSTLELGDSALYLCASRVGLPNTGELFFGEGSRLTVL.